These T cell receptor beta chains were read from a single sample in a study of blood T cell repertoires in COVID-19. TCRdb's table, derived via immunoSEQ multiplex PCR, lists solely in-frame clones and lacks some. The sample has 490,000 or so clones, around nine tenths seen once. The sequencing input was PBMCs or T cells enriched from blood (not recorded which). The source of these receptors is a woman aged 60-75 years who had recovered from COVID-19. Each CDR3 is given with its conserved first and last residue. Each record gives: clone size, J gene, V gene, D gene, CDR3 protein, CDR3 DNA. D genes are given only for firm matches. Only part of the rows carry a size: once, few, many, or a class if the clone is expanded.

-,TRBJ2-3,TRBV2,TRBD2,CATRRLAGGGDTQYF,TGTGCCACCAGAAGACTAGCGGGGGGAGGAGATACGCAGTATTTT
-,TRBJ2-3,TRBV3-1/TRBV3-2,TRBD2,CASSHTPSGGVGRTDTQYF,TGTGCCAGCAGCCATACTCCTAGCGGGGGGGTGGGCAGGACAGATACGCAGTATTTT
-,TRBJ1-1,TRBV12-3/TRBV12-4,-,CASSLAKQAFF,TGTGCCAGCAGTTTAGCCAAGCAAGCTTTCTTT
few,TRBJ2-2,TRBV7-9,-,CASSLGAGTNTGELFF,TGTGCCAGCAGCTTAGGTGCAGGGACGAACACCGGGGAGCTGTTTTTT
-,TRBJ1-1,TRBV5-1,TRBD1,CASSPTGGGHTEAFF,TGCGCCAGCAGCCCAACAGGGGGCGGTCACACTGAAGCTTTCTTT
once,TRBJ1-6,TRBV3-1/TRBV3-2,-,CASSGVGSPLHF,TGTGCCAGCTCGGGGGTAGGTTCACCCCTCCACTTT
-,TRBJ1-2,TRBV20-1,TRBD1,CSASPSGTGMNGYTF,TGCAGTGCTAGTCCCTCCGGGACAGGAATGAATGGCTACACCTTC
-,TRBJ2-2,TRBV2,-,CASKAGGLVTGELFF,TGTGCCAGCAAGGCTGGCGGATTAGTTACCGGGGAGCTGTTTTTT
-,TRBJ2-5,TRBV19,-,CASSIRETQYF,TGTGCCAGTAGTATACGGGAGACCCAGTACTTC
-,TRBJ1-4,TRBV5-1,-,CASTYRGRGDEKLFF,TGCGCCAGCACCTATAGGGGCAGGGGAGACGAAAAACTGTTTTTT
-,TRBJ2-5,TRBV2,-,CASTRESADFQETQYF,TGTGCCAGCACTAGAGAAAGCGCAGACTTCCAAGAGACCCAGTACTTC
-,TRBJ2-3,TRBV3-1/TRBV3-2,TRBD2,CASGMRGGRTDTQYF,TGTGCCAGCGGTATGCGGGGGGGCCGGACAGATACGCAGTATTTT
once,TRBJ1-3,TRBV19,-,CASSINSGNTIYF,TGTGCCAGTAGTATCAACTCTGGAAACACCATATATTTT
-,TRBJ1-6,TRBV3-1/TRBV3-2,TRBD1,CASSQGDRNSPLHF,TGTGCCAGCAGCCAAGGGGACAGAAATTCACCCCTCCACTTT
few,TRBJ1-2,TRBV12-5,-,CASEARRVGGYTF,TGTGCTAGTGAAGCACGGCGGGTCGGTGGCTACACCTTC